The 8 T cell receptor beta chains in this list originate from one sample, sequenced in a study of patients and donors after allogeneic stem cell transplantation. TCRdb itself ran the RT-PCR reads through MiXCR, one entry per CDR3 protein. In the table there are about 200,000 distinct CDR3 sequences, about 37% of which are singletons. The sequenced sample was blood, either unsorted or a sorted T cell fraction (not recorded which). The source is a human donor who was either an allogeneic HSCT recipient or a stem cell or donor lymphocyte infusion donor (not recorded which). It is not recorded whose cells these are; they may come from a transplant donor.

There are a few counts of this clonotype. V is TRBV5-5 and J is TRBJ1-1; D remains unclear. The CDR3 has 15 residues. The V gene lost 7 bases and the J gene lost 3 bases, with 19 bases spanning the gap. Germline-derived CDR1 and CDR2 are SGHKS and YYEKEE (reference sequence). The CDR3 sequence: CASSSFHKGYTEAFF. The CDR3 DNA sequence: TGTGCCAGCTCCAGTTTCCATAAGGGATACACTGAAGCTTTCTTT. Combining the CDR3 with reference TRBV5-5 and TRBJ1-1 gives the whole variable domain DAGVTQSPTHLIKTRGQQVTLRCSPISGHKSVSWYQQVLGQGPQFIFQYYEKEERGRGNFPDRFSARQFPNYSSELNVNALLLGDSALYLCASSSFHKGYTEAFFGQGTRLTVV.

This clonotype was seen more than once but under ten times. The chain has TRBV3-1 and TRBJ1-2, with D perhaps TRBD1 (5 bases). V was trimmed by 4 bases and J by 3 bases, leaving 12 bases between them. The CDR3 covers 14 residues. CDR1 is LGHDT and CDR2 is YNNKEL in the germline V gene (reference sequence). The CDR3 loop is CASSPEGRDYGYTF. As DNA, the CDR3 is TGTGCCAGCAGCCCAGAGGGGAGGGACTATGGCTACACCTTC.

The chain links TRBV12-3 or TRBV12-4 to TRBJ1-6; the D is unclear. The V and J ends lost 5 bases and 8 bases respectively, with 13 bases between them. There are 14 residues in the CDR3. The DNA for the CDR3 is TGTGCCAGCAGTCCATCGATCGAGTATTCACCCCTCCACTTT. This gives the protein CASSPSIEYSPLHF.

The chain combines TRBV20-1 with TRBJ2-6; D not certain. Germline V gives CDR1 DFQATT, CDR2 SNEGSKA (reference sequence). Trimming left V 7 bases short and J 0 bases short, with 10 bases between. The CDR3 covers 14 residues. The CDR3 spells CSVRTGSGANVLTF. CDR3 nucleotide sequence: TGCAGTGTTAGGACGGGCTCTGGGGCCAACGTCCTGACTTTC.

V is TRBV11-2 and J is TRBJ2-1; the D gene is possibly TRBD1 (6 bases). V lost 1 base to trimming and J lost 1 base, with 20 bases between them. Germline CDR1 reads SGHAT; CDR2 reads FQNNGV. CDR3 length: 19 residues. The CDR3 is CASSLVLGAALPSYNEQFF. The CDR3 DNA follows: TGTGCCAGCAGCTTAGTCTTGGGGGCTGCACTACCTTCCTACAATGAGCAGTTCTTC.

This chain connects TRBV7-9 to TRBJ2-3; 13 bases agree with TRBD2. Germline V gene data show CDR1 as SEHNR and CDR2 as FQNEAQ (reference sequence). J gave up 3 bases and V 4 bases, and 1 base lay outside the gene matches. The CDR3 is 15 amino acids. DNA of the CDR3: TGTGCCAGCAGCTCGGGACTAGCGGGGACAGATACGCAGTATTTT. Its protein is CASSSGLAGTDTQYF.

This clonotype was counted only a few times. V usage is TRBV4-1 and J usage is TRBJ1-5; perhaps TRBD1 as D (5 bases). The CDR3 runs 16 residues. The V gene lost 1 base and the J gene lost 1 base, with 11 bases spanning the gap. CDR1 and CDR2 from the germline V gene are MGHRA and YSYEKL. The CDR3 loop is CASSQAGFTSNQPQHF. CDR3 bases: TGCGCCAGCAGCCAAGCAGGGTTTACCAGCAATCAGCCCCAGCATTTT.

This clonotype showed up just a few times. V usage is TRBV5-1 and J usage is TRBJ1-1; D might be TRBD1 (5 bases). V was clipped by 2 bases and J by 1 base, with 9 bases between them. Germline V lookup: CDR1 SGHRS, CDR2 YFSETQ. The CDR3 loop spans 14 amino acids. This CDR3 is CASSFKGTNTEAFF. CDR3 in DNA: TGCGCCAGCAGCTTCAAGGGGACGAACACTGAAGCTTTCTTT.